Listed below are T cell receptor beta chains from one sample, sequenced in a study of shared clonotypes between healthy human individuals. Clones were read by immunoSEQ multiplex PCR, and TCRdb kept only the in-frame ones, dropping some. This sample has over 2 million clones, with around 93% found just once. The sample was naive CD4+ T cells from PBMCs. The receptors stem from a young man in good health. Some clones in this sample may be carry-over from other donors' samples. CDR3s include the opening cysteine and the closing phenylalanine or tryptophan. Each record gives: D gene, V gene, clone size, J gene, CDR3 protein, CDR3 DNA. The D gene is left open where the match is weak. Clone sizes are given selectively: once, few, many, or a class where the clone is expanded.

.,TRBV6-1,.,TRBJ1-2,CASYRLPSYGYTF,TGTGCCAGTTACAGGCTCCCGTCGTATGGCTACACCTTC
.,TRBV15,.,TRBJ2-1,CATSSQGGPEQFF,TGTGCCACCAGCAGTCAGGGGGGCCCTGAGCAGTTCTTC
.,TRBV9,.,TRBJ1-5,CASSVGKNSNQPQHF,TGTGCCAGCAGCGTAGGAAAAAATAGCAATCAGCCCCAGCATTTT
TRBD2,TRBV5-4,.,TRBJ2-3,CASSTRTSGNTDTQYF,TGTGCCAGCAGCACCCGGACTAGCGGGAACACAGATACGCAGTATTTT
.,TRBV5-1,.,TRBJ2-5,CASSLAGGLETQYF,TGCGCCAGCAGCTTGGCCGGAGGGCTGGAGACCCAGTACTTC
.,TRBV6-5,once,TRBJ1-2,CASSYSFRAGELGYTF,TGTGCCAGCAGTTACTCCTTTCGGGCAGGGGAATTGGGATACACCTTC
TRBD1,TRBV19,.,TRBJ2-1,CASSSNLRDSSYNEQFF,TGTGCCAGTAGTAGCAATCTCCGGGACAGCTCCTACAATGAGCAGTTCTTC
.,TRBV29-1,.,TRBJ1-2,CSVSTGLDYGYTF,TGCAGCGTTTCAACAGGGCTTGACTATGGCTACACCTTC
TRBD2,TRBV7-2,.,TRBJ2-7,CASSLTLAGGHEQYF,TGTGCCAGCAGCTTAACACTAGCGGGAGGTCACGAGCAGTACTTC
TRBD1,TRBV6-6,.,TRBJ1-3,CASSRQGASGNTIYF,TGTGCCAGCAGCCGACAGGGGGCATCTGGAAACACCATATATTTT
.,TRBV6-1,.,TRBJ1-2,CASSGLREEVNYGYTF,TGTGCCAGCAGTGGCCTCCGGGAGGAGGTAAACTATGGCTACACCTTC
.,TRBV9,once,TRBJ1-1,CASSPRRLNTEAFF,TGTGCCAGCAGCCCCCGGCGATTAAACACTGAAGCTTTCTTT
.,TRBV27,.,TRBJ1-4,CASRRGKEKLFF,TGTGCCAGCAGGCGCGGTAAGGAAAAACTGTTTTTT
.,TRBV5-1,.,TRBJ1-1,CASSLAQGWAEAFF,TGCGCCAGCAGCTTGGCCCAGGGGTGGGCTGAAGCTTTCTTT
.,TRBV11-2,.,TRBJ1-5,CASSQERQPQHF,TGTGCCAGCAGCCAGGAGAGGCAGCCCCAGCATTTT
.,TRBV6-6,.,TRBJ2-7,CASSYADGAYEQYF,TGTGCCAGCAGTTACGCGGACGGAGCCTACGAGCAGTACTTC
TRBD2,TRBV28,.,TRBJ2-7,CASSYRGLAGFYEQYF,TGTGCCAGCAGTTACCGGGGACTAGCGGGATTTTACGAGCAGTACTTC
.,TRBV19,.,TRBJ2-1,CASSIPGGGGEQFF,TGTGCCAGTAGTATTCCGGGAGGGGGCGGTGAGCAGTTCTTC
TRBD1,TRBV18,.,TRBJ1-1,CASSPGQGGTEAFF,TGTGCCAGCTCACCGGGACAGGGGGGAACTGAAGCTTTCTTT
TRBD2,TRBV27,.,TRBJ2-1,CASSPKGLAAYNEQFF,TGTGCCAGCAGCCCTAAGGGACTAGCGGCCTACAATGAGCAGTTCTTC
.,TRBV10-2,.,TRBJ2-1,CASSRDSYNEQFF,TGCGCCAGCAGTAGGGACTCCTACAATGAGCAGTTCTTC
.,TRBV5-1,once,TRBJ2-7,CASSLDRWGYEQYF,TGCGCCAGCAGCTTAGACAGGTGGGGATACGAGCAGTACTTC
.,TRBV11-3,.,TRBJ1-1,CASSSGRNTEAFF,TGTGCCAGCAGCTCCGGACGGAACACTGAAGCTTTCTTT
TRBD2,TRBV7-2,.,TRBJ2-7,CASSQVGTSAVWQYF,TGTGCCAGCAGCCAAGTCGGGACTAGCGCCGTGTGGCAGTACTTC
.,TRBV2,.,TRBJ2-1,CASTVQFF,TGTGCCAGCACCGTGCAGTTCTTC
.,TRBV4-3,.,TRBJ2-3,CASSQEGQPTDTQYF,TGCGCCAGCAGCCAAGAAGGGCAGCCAACAGATACGCAGTATTTT
.,TRBV5-1,.,TRBJ2-1,CASSLDPKSEQFF,TGCGCCAGCAGCTTGGACCCAAAGAGTGAGCAGTTCTTC
.,TRBV28,once,TRBJ2-4,CASSRSGTPTLAKNIQYF,TGTGCCAGCAGTAGATCCGGGACTCCGACGCTAGCCAAAAACATTCAGTACTTC
.,TRBV30,.,TRBJ2-2,CAWSTWTRGNTGELFF,TGTGCCTGGAGTACCTGGACTCGTGGGAACACCGGGGAGCTGTTTTTT
.,TRBV20-1,.,TRBJ2-7,CSARDFREQYF,TGCAGTGCCCGGGACTTCCGCGAGCAGTACTTC
.,TRBV30,.,TRBJ1-5,CAWSSGSRQPQHF,TGTGCCTGGAGTTCAGGGAGCCGCCAGCCCCAGCATTTT
.,TRBV27,once,TRBJ2-3,CASSLGVARTTDTQYF,TGTGCCAGCAGTTTAGGTGTCGCGCGGACCACAGATACGCAGTATTTT
.,TRBV6-1,once,TRBJ2-3,CASRGLGDTQYF,TGTGCCAGCAGAGGACTGGGGGATACGCAGTATTTT
.,TRBV6-1,few,TRBJ1-5,CASSEAYSQPQHF,TGTGCCAGCAGTGAAGCGTATAGTCAGCCCCAGCATTTT
.,TRBV11-2,.,TRBJ2-5,CASSLVMETQYF,TGTGCCAGCAGCTTAGTTATGGAGACCCAGTACTTC
.,TRBV7-3,.,TRBJ1-1,CASSFLPAGRNTEAFF,TGTGCCAGCAGCTTCCTCCCGGCGGGTAGAAACACTGAAGCTTTCTTT
.,TRBV13,.,TRBJ1-2,CASSGEGAYGYTF,TGTGCCAGCAGTGGGGAAGGGGCATATGGCTACACCTTC
TRBD2,TRBV27,.,TRBJ2-7,CASSSHLISGRASYEQYF,TGTGCCAGCAGTTCGCATCTAATTAGCGGGAGGGCTTCCTACGAGCAGTACTTC
.,TRBV21-1,.,TRBJ2-3,CASSKGSGDRLADTQYF,TGTGCCAGCAGCAAAGGATCAGGGGACCGTTTGGCAGATACGCAGTATTTT
TRBD2,TRBV19,.,TRBJ2-1,CASSRAMELAGVHGEQFF,TGTGCCAGTAGTAGGGCCATGGAACTAGCGGGAGTTCATGGTGAGCAGTTCTTC
.,TRBV28,.,TRBJ1-5,CASSPGRVGNQPQHF,TGTGCCAGCAGTCCTGGGAGGGTTGGCAATCAGCCCCAGCATTTT
TRBD2,TRBV6-1,.,TRBJ2-1,CASSGGGKPYNEQFF,TGTGCCAGTAGCGGGGGGGGCAAGCCTTACAATGAGCAGTTCTTC
TRBD2,TRBV19,.,TRBJ2-7,CASTPKPGLAGSYEQYF,TGTGCCAGTACCCCAAAACCGGGACTAGCGGGATCCTACGAGCAGTACTTC
.,TRBV30,.,TRBJ1-4,CAWNRATTNEKLFF,TGTGCCTGGAATCGGGCAACAACTAATGAAAAACTGTTTTTT
.,TRBV5-4,.,TRBJ1-4,CASSEALGEKLFF,TGTGCCAGCAGCGAGGCCCTGGGTGAAAAACTGTTTTTT
.,TRBV7-2,.,TRBJ1-2,CASSLIIGYTF,TGTGCCAGCAGCTTAATAATCGGCTACACCTTC
TRBD1,TRBV4-1,.,TRBJ2-7,CTTGTRQGKGHEQYF,TGCACCACCGGAACAAGACAGGGTAAGGGGCACGAGCAGTACTTC
TRBD1,TRBV5-8,.,TRBJ2-5,CASSRGQGARETQYF,TGTGCCAGCAGCCGTGGACAGGGGGCGCGGGAGACCCAGTACTTC
TRBD2,TRBV6-5,.,TRBJ2-7,CASRGAGESYEQYF,TGTGCCAGCAGGGGAGCGGGAGAAAGCTACGAGCAGTACTTC
.,TRBV7-3,.,TRBJ2-5,CASSVTVEETQYF,TGTGCCAGCAGCGTGACAGTAGAAGAGACCCAGTACTTC
.,TRBV18,.,TRBJ1-1,CASSPIQGLNTEAFF,TGTGCCAGCTCTCCAATCCAGGGCCTGAACACTGAAGCTTTCTTT
.,TRBV5-4,.,TRBJ1-2,CASSSGNEDGYTF,TGTGCCAGCAGCTCCGGCAATGAGGATGGCTACACCTTC
.,TRBV18,.,TRBJ1-1,CASSPHGTAPLGF,TGTGCCAGCTCACCACACGGTACAGCACCACTAGGCTTT
.,TRBV2,once,TRBJ1-4,CASSPTGFDEKLFF,TGTGCCAGCAGTCCCACAGGGTTCGATGAAAAACTGTTTTTT